What follows are 26 T cell receptor beta chains derived from one specimen sequenced in a study. One entry per CDR3 protein results from TCRdb running MiXCR on the 5' RACE reads. The sample shows 52,000 or so distinct CDR3 sequences, around 20% of them seen only once. Tregs were sorted as CD4+CD25+CD127-/low cells. The sample taken for sequencing was tumor-infiltrating Tregs sorted from the breast tumor. These receptors all come from a female donor with breast cancer.

Only a few counts were recorded for this clonotype. CDR3 nucleotides: TGTGCCAGCAGTGTAACAGGAGGGTCTGGAAACACCATATATTTT. Residues: CASSVTGGSGNTIYF. J is TRBJ1-3 and V is TRBV6-1, with D possibly matching TRBD1 (5 bases). Germline CDR1 reads MNHNS; CDR2 reads SASEGT. This CDR3 has 15 residues. V lost 4 bases to trimming and J lost 1 base, with 11 bases between them.

The J gene is TRBJ2-1, the V gene TRBV10-3; TRBD2 might be the D (5 bases). Germline CDR1 and CDR2: ENHRY and SYGVKD. Between the trimmed V and J ends, which lost 2 bases and 5 bases, there was a span of 7 bases. This CDR3 is 13 amino acids long. This CDR3 reads CAISERGDNEQFF. In nucleotides, the CDR3 is TGTGCCATCAGTGAGCGGGGAGACAATGAGCAGTTCTTC.

The chain links TRBV5-1 to TRBJ2-1; 7 bases fit TRBD2. CDR3 length equals 14 residues. Losses at the gene ends were 4 bases for V and 8 bases for J; bases not matched to a gene: 9. Germline loops: CDR1 SGHRS, CDR2 YFSETQ. CDR3 DNA: TGCGCCAGCAGCAGGCCGGGAGGTAGCGATGAGCAGTTCTTC. This encodes CASSRPGGSDEQFF. The full variable domain, in which reference TRBV5-1 and TRBJ2-1 provide the parts outside the CDR3, is KAGVTQTPRYLIKTRGQQVTLSCSPISGHRSVSWYQQTPGQGLQFLFEYFSETQRNKGNFPGRFSGRQFSNSRSEMNVSTLELGDSALYLCASSRPGGSDEQFFGPGTRLTVL.

This clonotype was seen a handful of times. The V call is TRBV5-1, the J call TRBJ1-4, with unresolved D. Germline V gene lookup returns CDR1 SGHRS and CDR2 YFSETQ. The CDR3 length is 15 residues. The V and J ends lost 0 bases and 6 bases respectively, with 12 bases between them. For the CDR3, the DNA is TGCGCCAGCAGCTTGGGAGGGCAGGAGCATGAAAAACTGTTTTTT. It is translated as CASSLGGQEHEKLFF.

About this clonotype: A much larger clone lies a single base off, so this may be a read error. The chain is built from TRBV20-1 and TRBJ2-7, with TRBD2 matching 11 bases. There are 16 residues in the CDR3. The trim removed 5 bases at V and 4 bases at J, leaving 13 bases unmatched. CDR1 is DFQATT, CDR2 SNEGSKA, per germline (reference sequence). CDR3 loop: CSAVLAGGPSVYEQYF. As DNA, the CDR3 is TGCAGTGCTGTGTTAGCGGGAGGGCCATCGGTTTACGAGCAGTACTTC.

This clonotype was counted a few times. This chain links TRBV5-1 with TRBJ2-5; no clear D gene. Trimming stripped 6 bases from V and 1 base from J, with 7 bases between. From germline, CDR1 is SGHRS and CDR2 YFSETQ. The CDR3 is 12 amino acids. The CDR3 reads CASKESQETQYF. As DNA, the CDR3 is TGCGCCAGCAAGGAATCCCAAGAGACCCAGTACTTC.

V gene TRBV20-1 combines with J gene TRBJ2-3; D is ambiguous. The CDR3 extends over 14 amino acids. Germline CDR1 is DFQATT and CDR2 is SNEGSKA (reference sequence). The V and J ends lost 1 base and 7 bases respectively, with 15 bases between them. The DNA for the CDR3 is TGCAGTGCTAGAGCCCCCTCCCTTCGTAATACGCAGTATTTT. This codes for CSARAPSLRNTQYF.

This clonotype was observed a few times. The chain combines TRBV5-1 with TRBJ2-2; D remains unclear. The CDR3 totals 13 residues. V lost 5 bases to trimming and J lost 3 bases, with 8 bases between them. CDR1 SGHRS and CDR2 YFSETQ come from the germline V gene. CDR3 protein: CASREDYTGELFF. The CDR3 DNA sequence: TGCGCCAGCAGGGAAGATTACACCGGGGAGCTGTTTTTT.

The chain links TRBV7-2 to TRBJ2-5, with D unclear. CDR3 length equals 13 residues. Trimming removed 5 bases from V and 1 base from J, with 8 bases in between. Per the germline V gene, CDR1 is SGHTA and CDR2 is FQGNSA. The CDR3, as DNA: TGTGCCAGCAGCCCGAACACCCAAGAGACCCAGTACTTC. Residues: CASSPNTQETQYF.

This clonotype occurred a few times. The J gene is TRBJ2-7, the V gene TRBV5-1, with 10 bases lining up with TRBD2. This CDR3 comprises 15 residues. With V trimmed by 4 bases and J by 4 bases, 8 bases remained unmatched. The germline V gene has CDR1 SGHRS and CDR2 YFSETQ. The DNA of the CDR3 is TGCGCCAGCAGCCTAGAAGCGGGAGGGGGGTACGAGCAGTACTTC. Translated, it gives CASSLEAGGGYEQYF.

The table lists this clonotype with many counts. CDR3 residues: CASEGYNEQFF. For the CDR3, the DNA is TGCGCCAGCGAAGGATACAATGAGCAGTTCTTC. V and J are TRBV5-1 and TRBJ2-1; no clear D. Germline V gene lookup returns CDR1 SGHRS and CDR2 YFSETQ. V lost 7 bases and J lost 4, with 6 bases in between. CDR3 length: 11 amino acids.

This clonotype turned up a few times. The genes are TRBV7-9 and TRBJ2-5, with 8 positions matching TRBD2. This CDR3 comprises 14 residues. The ends lost 3 bases at V and 4 bases at J; junction bases unmatched: 4. Per germline, CDR1 SEHNR and CDR2 FQNEAQ (reference sequence). For the CDR3, the DNA is TGTGCCAGCAGCTTCGGGAGGGATAGAGAGACCCAGTACTTC. Translated, it gives CASSFGRDRETQYF.

This clonotype has at least ten counts. This chain joins TRBV7-6 and TRBJ2-7; 8 bases map to TRBD2. CDR1 SGHVS and CDR2 FNYEAQ come from the germline V gene. The V and J ends lost 5 bases and 6 bases, in that order; junction bases with no gene match: 9. The CDR3 consists of 14 residues. Here the CDR3 reads CASSLGGGVGEQYF. The DNA of the CDR3 is TGTGCCAGCAGCCTCGGGGGGGGCGTCGGCGAGCAGTACTTC.

This clonotype was picked up a small number of times. The chain links TRBV19 to TRBJ2-2; maybe TRBD1 (6 bases). This CDR3 contains 17 residues. Trimming took 5 bases from V and 5 from J, leaving 21 bases between them. Germline assignment: CDR1 LNHDA and CDR2 SQIVND (reference sequence). The CDR3 sequence is CASSPQWGHLSTGELFF. CDR3 nucleotides: TGTGCCAGTAGTCCGCAGTGGGGGCACCTTTCGACCGGGGAGCTGTTTTTT.

The rearrangement joins TRBV5-1 to TRBJ2-1, with D perhaps TRBD2 (6 bases). Germline-derived CDR1 and CDR2 are SGHRS and YFSETQ. The CDR3 has 14 residues. V was cut by 0 bases and J by 4 bases, with 8 bases left in between. CDR3 region: CASSLDGTYNEQFF. For the CDR3, the DNA is TGCGCCAGCAGCTTGGACGGGACTTACAATGAGCAGTTCTTC.

This clonotype turned up a few times. The junction departs from the called germline gene at one end, perhaps through a read error. The genes are TRBV7-2 and TRBJ1-2, with TRBD1 identical over 7 bases. CDR3 length: 14 residues. Germline V gene lookup returns CDR1 SGHTA and CDR2 FQGNSA. The CDR3 coding sequence is TGTGCCAGCAGCTTGGAGACAGGGAACTCTGGCTACACCTTC. Encoded protein: CASSLETGNSGYTF.

This clonotype was observed a handful of times. The chain carries TRBV5-1 and TRBJ2-5, with 13 bases matching TRBD2. Germline CDR1 is SGHRS and CDR2 is YFSETQ. V shed 4 bases, J shed 0 bases, and the junction held 6 bases outside the gene matches. The CDR3 spans 17 residues. The CDR3 DNA sequence: TGCGCCAGCAGCACCGGACTAGCGGGAGACAACCAAGAGACCCAGTACTTC. Protein: CASSTGLAGDNQETQYF.

The chain couples TRBV28 to TRBJ1-1, with 10 bases lining up with TRBD1. V lost 5 bases and J lost 6; bases outside the gene matches: 9. Germline loops: CDR1 MDHEN, CDR2 SYDVKM. This CDR3 comprises 15 residues. The CDR3 nucleotides read TGTGCCAGCAGTCCAACCGGGACAGGGGTTCCTGAAGCTTTCTTT. Its translation: CASSPTGTGVPEAFF.

Only one count was recorded for this clonotype. Here the CDR3 DNA reads TGTGCCAGCAGCTTATCGTGGCAGGGTCTAAACACCATATATTTT. Protein product: CASSLSWQGLNTIYF. V and J are TRBV7-2 and TRBJ1-3; TRBD1 might be the D (5 bases). V lost 2 bases, J lost 6 bases, and 14 bases lay in between. Germline V lookup: CDR1 SGHTA, CDR2 FQGNSA. CDR3 length: 15 residues.

This clonotype was seen only a few times. The gene calls are TRBV9 and TRBJ1-6; D perhaps matches TRBD1 (5 bases). Per germline, CDR1 SGDLS and CDR2 YYNGEE. This CDR3 contains 15 residues. The V end was cut by 4 bases, the J end by 10 bases, with 18 bases between. The DNA for the CDR3 is TGTGCCAGCAGCACCGGCGACAGTAGCCTGTCACCCCTCCACTTT. It specifies CASSTGDSSLSPLHF. The variable domain in full, completed from reference TRBV9 and TRBJ1-6, reads DSGVTQTPKHLITATGQRVTLRCSPRSGDLSVYWYQQSLDQGLQFLIQYYNGEERAKGNILERFSAQQFPDLHSELNLSSLELGDSALYFCASSTGDSSLSPLHFGNGTRLTVT.

This clonotype was recorded at least ten times. The chain recombines TRBV6-6 with TRBJ1-1, with 7 bases aligning to TRBD1. The CDR3 is made up of 13 amino acids. Per germline, CDR1 MNHNY and CDR2 SVGAGI (reference sequence). J was trimmed by 6 bases and V by 6 bases; bases with no gene match: 7. The CDR3 DNA is TGTGCCAGCAGCCGGGACAGACCGGCTGAAGCTTTCTTT. This gives the protein CASSRDRPAEAFF.

This clonotype was recorded many times. The chain joins TRBV20-1 to TRBJ2-1, with 8 bases matching TRBD2. CDR1 is DFQATT and CDR2 is SNEGSKA in the germline V gene (reference sequence). The CDR3 is made up of 13 amino acids. The junction had 6 bases not matched to a gene; V was cut back by 6 bases and J by 5 bases. The CDR3 DNA sequence: TGCAGTGCCAATAGCGGGACCCACAATGAGCAGTTCTTC. As protein: CSANSGTHNEQFF.

V gene TRBV27 combines with J gene TRBJ2-5; D gene unclear. Germline V gives CDR1 MNHEY, CDR2 SMNVEV (reference sequence). Trimming removed 6 bases from V and 0 bases from J, with 11 bases in between. The CDR3 spans 14 residues. This chain's CDR3 is CASSLSRYQETQYF. CDR3 DNA sequence: TGTGCCAGCAGCCTCTCTAGGTACCAAGAGACCCAGTACTTC.

This clonotype was observed many times. The chain carries TRBV20-1 and TRBJ2-5, with a weak D call TRBD1 (6 bases). CDR1 is DFQATT and CDR2 is SNEGSKA in the germline V gene (reference sequence). This CDR3 contains 15 residues. Trimming shortened V by 3 bases and J by 5 bases, and 19 bases separated the two germline ends. The CDR3 DNA follows: TGCAGTGCTAGTATTACAGGGTCAGCGAGGGAGACCCAGTACTTC. It specifies CSASITGSARETQYF.

This clonotype showed up just a few times. The CDR3 ends on some other residue instead of the conserved phenylalanine or tryptophan, so this is likely a read error. The V gene is TRBV11-3, the J gene TRBJ1-1, with D perhaps TRBD1 (5 bases). Trimming pared 5 bases from V and 3 bases from J, leaving 10 bases between. CDR3 size: 13 residues. Germline V gives CDR1 SGHNT, CDR2 YENEEA. Here the CDR3 reads CASSQGLDTEAFS. The CDR3 nucleotides are TGTGCCAGCAGCCAGGGTCTGGACACTGAAGCTTTCTCT.

V is TRBV12-3 or TRBV12-4 and J is TRBJ2-1, with 7 positions matching TRBD2. V shed 6 bases, J shed 4 bases, and the junction held 18 bases outside the gene matches. The CDR3 runs 18 residues. The CDR3 DNA reads TGTGCCAGCAGGTTCGGGCTAGCGGAGTCGAGGGCTTACAATGAGCAGTTCTTC. Its protein product is CASRFGLAESRAYNEQFF.